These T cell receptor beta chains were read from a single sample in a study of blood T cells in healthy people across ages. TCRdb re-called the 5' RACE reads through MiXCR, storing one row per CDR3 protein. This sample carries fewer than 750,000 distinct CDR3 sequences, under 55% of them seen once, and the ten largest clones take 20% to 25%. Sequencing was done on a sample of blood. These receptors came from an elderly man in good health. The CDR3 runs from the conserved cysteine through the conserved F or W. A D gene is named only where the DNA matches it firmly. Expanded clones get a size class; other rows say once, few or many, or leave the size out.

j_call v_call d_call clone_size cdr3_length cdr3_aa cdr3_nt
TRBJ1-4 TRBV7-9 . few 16 CASSLVSETVSGKLFF TGTGCCAGCAGCTTAGTATCGGAGACAGTTTCGGGAAAACTGTTTTTT
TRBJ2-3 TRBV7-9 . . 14 CASSPRDDTDTQYF TGTGCCAGCAGCCCTCGGGATGACACAGATACGCAGTATTTT
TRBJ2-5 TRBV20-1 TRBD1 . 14 CSAPEGTVQETQYF TGCAGTGCGCCCGAGGGGACAGTTCAAGAGACCCAGTACTTC
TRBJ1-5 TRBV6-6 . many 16 CASSYSGSPGYQPQHF TGTGCCAGCAGTTACTCCGGGTCTCCGGGGTATCAGCCCCAGCATTTT
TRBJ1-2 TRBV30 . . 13 CAWSERSPGGYTF TGTGCCTGGAGTGAACGATCTCCGGGGGGCTACACCTTC
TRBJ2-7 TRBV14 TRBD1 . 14 CASSLGTGIDEQYF TGTGCCAGCAGCCTAGGGACAGGGATAGACGAGCAGTACTTC
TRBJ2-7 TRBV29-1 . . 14 CSVRKGDPTYEQYF TGCAGCGTCCGAAAGGGAGATCCCACCTACGAGCAGTACTTC
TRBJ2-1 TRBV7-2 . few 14 CASSPVSSYNEQFF TGTGCCAGCAGCCCTGTGAGCTCCTACAATGAGCAGTTCTTC
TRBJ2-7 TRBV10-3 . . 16 CAISESKGNRAYEQYF TGTGCCATCAGTGAGTCGAAAGGTAACAGGGCCTACGAGCAGTACTTC
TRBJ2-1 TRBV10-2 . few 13 CASRGGGYNEQFF TGCGCCAGCAGAGGTGGGGGGTACAATGAGCAGTTCTTC
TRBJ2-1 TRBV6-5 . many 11 CASSSGGEQFF TGTGCCAGCAGCTCAGGAGGTGAGCAGTTCTTC
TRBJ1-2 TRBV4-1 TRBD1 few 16 CASSLTAGTGHYGYTF TGCGCCAGCAGCCTAACCGCCGGGACAGGGCACTATGGCTACACCTTC
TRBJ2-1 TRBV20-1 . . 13 CSASPRQYNEQFF TGCAGTGCTAGCCCGAGACAATACAATGAGCAGTTCTTC
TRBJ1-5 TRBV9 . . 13 CASSVEPHQPRHF TGTGCCAGCAGCGTAGAACCTCACCAGCCCCGGCATTTT
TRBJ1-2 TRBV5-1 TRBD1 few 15 CASSSSGTGGGGYTF TGCGCCAGCAGCTCGTCCGGCACAGGGGGCGGTGGCTACACCTTC
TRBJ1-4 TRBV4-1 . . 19 CASSQDLTGPGSLNEKLFF TGCGCCAGCAGCCAAGATCTGACGGGACCGGGATCCTTAAATGAAAAACTGTTTTTT
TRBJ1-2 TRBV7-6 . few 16 CASSLNSGDPAKGYTF TGTGCCAGCAGCTTAAACTCAGGGGACCCTGCCAAGGGCTACACCTTC
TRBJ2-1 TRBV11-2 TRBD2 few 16 CASSSKREGPGNEQFF TGTGCCAGCAGCTCGAAGCGGGAGGGCCCGGGCAATGAGCAGTTCTTC
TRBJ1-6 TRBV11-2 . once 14 CASSSTDSRSPLHF TGTGCCAGCAGCTCCACGGACAGTCGGTCACCCCTCCACTTT
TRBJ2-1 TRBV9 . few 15 CASSLVGGVRNEQFF TGTGCCAGCAGCCTCGTTGGTGGGGTGCGGAATGAGCAGTTCTTC
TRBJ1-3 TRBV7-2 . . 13 CASSLADGNTIYF TGTGCCAGCAGCTTAGCGGACGGGAACACCATATATTTT
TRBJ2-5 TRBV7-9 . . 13 CASSFVGSETQYF TGTGCCAGCAGCTTTGTGGGGTCAGAGACCCAGTACTTC
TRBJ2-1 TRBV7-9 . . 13 CASRAEDGNEQFF TGTGCCAGCCGGGCAGAAGATGGCAATGAGCAGTTCTTC
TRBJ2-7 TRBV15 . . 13 CATSRMYGYEQYF TGTGCCACCAGCAGGATGTACGGCTACGAGCAGTACTTC
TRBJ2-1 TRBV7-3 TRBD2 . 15 CASSATSGRWAEQFF TGTGCCAGCAGCGCGACTAGCGGCCGCTGGGCTGAGCAGTTCTTC
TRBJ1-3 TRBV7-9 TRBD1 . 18 CASSRRPPGQGSGNTIYF TGTGCCAGCAGCCGACGGCCTCCGGGACAGGGGTCTGGAAACACCATATATTTT
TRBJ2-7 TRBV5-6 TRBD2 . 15 CASSFGTSGTYEQYF TGTGCCAGCAGCTTTGGGACTAGCGGGACCTACGAGCAGTACTTC
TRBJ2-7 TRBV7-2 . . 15 CASSLEANTYNEQYF TGTGCCAGTAGCTTAGAAGCGAACACCTACAATGAGCAGTACTTC
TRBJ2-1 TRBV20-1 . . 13 CSAPGAANNEQFF TGCAGTGCCCCCGGAGCGGCTAACAATGAGCAGTTCTTC
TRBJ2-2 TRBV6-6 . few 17 CASSYPMVGGSTGELFF TGTGCCAGCAGTTATCCCATGGTGGGAGGTAGCACCGGGGAGCTGTTTTTT
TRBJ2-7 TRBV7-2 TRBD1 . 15 CASSFGGTGTHEQYF TGTGCCAGCAGCTTCGGCGGGACAGGGACCCACGAGCAGTACTTC
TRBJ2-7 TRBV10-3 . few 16 CAISESTAEVLNEQYF TGTGCCATCAGTGAGTCGACGGCAGAGGTTCTGAACGAGCAGTACTTC
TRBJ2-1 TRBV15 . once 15 CATSRELGPYNEQFF TGTGCCACCAGCAGAGAGTTGGGGCCCTACAATGAGCAGTTCTTC
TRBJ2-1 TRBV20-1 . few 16 CSAHSSGESSYNEQFF TGCAGTGCTCATTCCTCAGGGGAAAGCTCCTACAATGAGCAGTTCTTC
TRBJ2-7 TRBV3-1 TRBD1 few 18 CASRQGAMGGTGTGEQYF TGTGCCAGCAGGCAAGGGGCAATGGGTGGGACAGGGACCGGCGAGCAGTACTTC
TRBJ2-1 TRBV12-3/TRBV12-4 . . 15 CASRLGSGSYNEQFF TGTGCCAGCAGATTGGGATCGGGGTCCTACAATGAGCAGTTCTTC
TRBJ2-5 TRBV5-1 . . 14 CASSYSGVAETQYF TGCGCCAGCAGCTACTCCGGAGTGGCAGAGACCCAGTACTTC
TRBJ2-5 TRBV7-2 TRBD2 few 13 CASTLYRGGEQYF TGTGCCAGCACCCTCTACCGTGGGGGGGAGCAGTACTTC
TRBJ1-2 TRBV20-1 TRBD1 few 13 CSANDRGSYGYTF TGCAGTGCTAACGACAGGGGATCCTATGGCTACACCTTC
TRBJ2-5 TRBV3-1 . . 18 CASSQGKGETYFWETQYF TGTGCCAGCAGCCAAGGGAAGGGGGAGACATATTTCTGGGAGACCCAGTACTTC
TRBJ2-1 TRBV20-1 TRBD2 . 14 CSASSGRANNEQFF TGCAGTGCGAGTAGCGGGAGGGCCAACAATGAGCAGTTCTTC
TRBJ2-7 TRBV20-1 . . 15 CSARIPRTASYEQYF TGCAGTGCTAGGATCCCGAGGACAGCCTCCTACGAGCAGTACTTC
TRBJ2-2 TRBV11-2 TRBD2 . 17 CASSLRGLAGFSGELFF TGTGCCAGCAGCCTAAGGGGACTAGCGGGATTCTCCGGGGAGCTGTTTTTT